This T cell receptor beta chain was found in a study of blood T cell repertoires in COVID-19. At the level of the study: The cDNA or gDNA used as material had been derived from T cells, B-cell-depleted T cells, or PBMCs.

As handled by the study authors: It was from reference gene primer amplification that nucleated cell counts were estimated. Profiled with immunoSEQ multiplex PCR; TCRdb holds only in-frame clones, not every one. The D gene and trimming were derived from the DNA, and the V and J assignments and clone size from that table. Counted here are hundreds of thousands of clones, 82% occurring once; the ten biggest clones make up around 2%. The sequencing sample was made of peripheral blood. The TCR sequence derives from a woman older than 75 with acute or convalescent COVID-19.

This CDR3 reads CASGLLGTGYGYTF. CDR3 nucleotides: TGTGCTAGTGGTTTGCTCGGGACAGGGTATGGCTACACCTTC. The chain employs TRBV12-5 and TRBJ1-2; 9 nucleotides agree with TRBD1. Germline trimming cut 2 bases from V and 5 bases from J; bases unmatched to any gene: 3. This CDR3 comprises 14 residues. Germline CDR1 is LGHNT and CDR2 is FRNRAP.